Below, 27 T cell receptor beta chains from the same sample are listed, as sequenced in a study of radiotherapy plus CTLA-4 blockade in lung cancer. The protocol was immunoSEQ multiplex PCR, while the TCRdb copy is restricted to in-frame clones and leaves out a portion. In the table there are 30,000 or so clones, 78% of which are singletons. Sequenced here: peripheral blood, sampled from a patient treated with radiotherapy plus ipilimumab. The receptors here all came from a human donor with non-small cell lung cancer who had stable disease on radiotherapy plus ipilimumab.

The J gene is TRBJ1-1, the V gene TRBV6-5; D remains unclear. V lost 3 bases and J 1 base, leaving 9 bases between the germline ends. From germline, CDR1 is MNHEY and CDR2 SVGAGI. The CDR3 length is 14 residues. This CDR3 reads CASSYGRGNTEAFF. The CDR3 DNA reads TGTGCCAGCAGTTATGGGCGGGGGAACACTGAAGCTTTCTTT.

This sequence joins TRBV6-1 and TRBJ1-5, with D perhaps TRBD1 (6 bases). The CDR3 sequence is 14 residues long. Germline V gives CDR1 MNHNS, CDR2 SASEGT. Trimming left V 7 bases short and J 0 bases short, with 10 bases between. CDR3 DNA sequence: TGTGCCAGCATGACACAGGGTAGCAATCAGCCCCAGCATTTT. It translates to CASMTQGSNQPQHF.

This clone was counted between two and nine times. V and J are TRBV6-6 and TRBJ2-5; tentatively, D is TRBD1 (6 bases). From germline, CDR1 is MNHNY and CDR2 SVGAGI (reference sequence). Deletions cut 4 bases from V and 5 bases from J, with 11 bases between. The CDR3 has 13 amino acids. The CDR3 loop reads CASSSHTGETQYF. DNA of the CDR3: TGTGCCAGCAGTTCTCATACAGGGGAGACCCAGTACTTC.

The chain combines TRBV18 with TRBJ2-3; D is perhaps TRBD1 (5 bases). Germline V gene data show CDR1 as KGHSH and CDR2 as LQKENI. The CDR3 loop spans 18 amino acids. The germline V and J ends were trimmed by 3 bases and 2 bases, with 21 bases remaining between them. CDR3 coding DNA: TGTGCCAGCTCACCTCTTCTTACCACAGGAACCCTCACAGATACGCAGTATTTT. This gives the protein CASSPLLTTGTLTDTQYF. Full variable domain (remainder filled in from reference TRBV18 and TRBJ2-3): NAGVMQNPRHLVRRRGQEARLRCSPMKGHSHVYWYRQLPEEGLKFMVYLQKENIIDESGMPKERFSAEFPKEGPSILRIQQVVRGDSAAYFCASSPLLTTGTLTDTQYFGPGTRLTVL.

The J gene is TRBJ1-1, the V gene TRBV6-4, with D perhaps matching TRBD1 (5 bases). CDR3 size: 16 residues. Germline V gene lookup returns CDR1 MRHNA and CDR2 SNTAGT. Trimming removed 4 bases at V and 3 bases at J, with 18 bases between. CDR3 sequence: CASSVGGGAGYTEAFF. CDR3 in DNA: TGTGCCAGCAGTGTGGGGGGAGGGGCAGGATACACTGAAGCTTTCTTT.

The chain combines TRBV18 with TRBJ1-2; 7 bases fit TRBD1. CDR3 length: 16 residues. V shed 3 bases and J 5 bases; nucleotides not matched to a gene: 12. The germline V gene encodes CDR1 KGHSH and CDR2 LQKENI. CDR3 protein: CASSPTRQGRGYGYTF. For the CDR3, the DNA is TGTGCCAGCTCACCGACGCGACAGGGCCGTGGGTATGGCTACACCTTC.

The rearrangement links TRBV7-9 to TRBJ1-2, with a tentative D call TRBD1 (5 bases). The V and J ends lost 5 bases and 2 bases respectively, with 15 bases between them. There are 15 residues in the CDR3. Germline CDR1 reads SEHNR; CDR2 reads FQNEAQ (reference sequence). In DNA form, the CDR3 reads TGTGCCAGCAGCCTGGGGACCTCCCTGAACTATGGCTACACCTTC. Translated, it gives CASSLGTSLNYGYTF.

This clone was seen only once. J is TRBJ2-5 and V is TRBV28; 8 bases match TRBD2. The V gene end was trimmed by 5 bases and the J gene end by 3 bases; junction bases not matched to a gene: 8. Per germline, CDR1 MDHEN and CDR2 SYDVKM. The CDR3 has 15 amino acids. The CDR3 DNA reads as TGTGCCAGCAGTCCCCCATCGGGGGGGGAAGAGACCCAGTACTTC. It translates to CASSPPSGGEETQYF.

The CDR3 DNA is TGTGCCAGCAGCCGACAAACTAGCGGCTTCACAGATACGCAGTATTTT. It codes for CASSRQTSGFTDTQYF. This chain connects TRBV7-3 to TRBJ2-3; 8 bases line up with TRBD2. This CDR3 spans 16 amino acids. Losses at the gene ends were 5 bases for V and 2 bases for J; bases not matched to a gene: 9. The germline V gene has CDR1 SGHTA and CDR2 FQGTGA. The complete variable domain, with remaining parts taken from reference TRBV7-3 and TRBJ2-3, reads GAGVSQTPSNKVTEKGKYVELRCDPISGHTALYWYRQSLGQGPEFLIYFQGTGAADDSGLPNDRFFAVRPEGSVSTLKIQRTERGDSAVYLCASSRQTSGFTDTQYFGPGTRLTVL.

The J gene is TRBJ2-3, the V gene TRBV14, with D unresolved. The CDR3 totals 12 residues. Germline V gene sequence: CDR1 SGHDN, CDR2 FVKESK. Trimming took 0 bases from V and 7 from J, leaving 5 bases between them. The CDR3 DNA reads TGTGCCAGCAGCCAAGACTGGAATACGCAGTATTTT. Its translation: CASSQDWNTQYF.

V and J are TRBV20-1 and TRBJ1-5; D gene uncertain. Per the germline V gene, CDR1 is DFQATT and CDR2 is SNEGSKA (reference sequence). The CDR3 covers 11 residues. CDR3 bases: TGCAGCTACGGTGGGAATCAGCCCCAGCATTTT. It yields the protein CSYGGNQPQHF.

A few counts support this clone. J is TRBJ1-1 and V is TRBV28; D possibly corresponds to TRBD1 (6 bases). The CDR3 sequence is 14 residues long. Germline-derived CDR1 and CDR2 are MDHEN and SYDVKM. V lost 6 bases, J lost 2 bases, and 13 bases lay in between. The DNA of the CDR3 is TGTGCCAGCAGCGAACAGGGACGTAACACTGAAGCTTTCTTT. This translates into CASSEQGRNTEAFF.

In its sample, this clone was seen once. The chain has TRBV6-1 and TRBJ1-6; D is unclear. The germline CDR1 and CDR2 sequences are MNHNS and SASEGT. The CDR3 is 14 amino acids. The V end was cut by 5 bases, the J end by 6 bases, with 11 bases between. DNA of the CDR3: TGTGCCAGCAGTCAAACCCAAAGTAATTCACCCCTCCACTTT. Translation gives CASSQTQSNSPLHF.

This clone occurred a few times. This chain connects TRBV19 to TRBJ2-5; D assignment may be TRBD1 or TRBD2 (6 bases each). Looked up from germline, CDR1 is LNHDA and CDR2 is SQIVND (reference sequence). The CDR3 length is 15 residues. Trimming stripped 3 bases from V and 5 bases from J, with 16 bases between. CDR3 in amino acids: CASSMLRGARETQYF. CDR3 DNA sequence: TGTGCCAGTAGTATGTTAAGGGGGGCGCGGGAGACCCAGTACTTC.

In its sample, this clone was seen a few times. CDR3 amino acids: CASSLADYEQYF. In nucleotides, the CDR3 is TGTGCCAGCAGCTTAGCTGACTACGAGCAGTACTTC. The V and J genes are TRBV7-9 and TRBJ2-7; D gene unclear. CDR3 length: 12 amino acids. The V and J ends lost 0 bases and 3 bases respectively, with 3 bases between them. Germline V lookup: CDR1 SEHNR, CDR2 FQNEAQ (reference sequence).

This chain connects TRBV7-2 to TRBJ1-6; D perhaps matches TRBD1 (6 bases). CDR1 and CDR2 (germline): SGHTA, FQGNSA. This CDR3 has 16 amino acids. V lost 2 bases, J lost 7 bases, and 15 bases lay in between. CDR3 loop: CASSLRDNARNSPLHF. The CDR3 nucleotides are TGTGCCAGCAGCTTACGGGACAACGCCCGCAATTCACCCCTCCACTTT.

The chain joins TRBV19 to TRBJ2-3, with 9 bases matching TRBD2. V dropped 4 bases and J dropped 1; count of bases not matched to a gene: 3. The CDR3 runs to 15 residues. Germline assignment: CDR1 LNHDA and CDR2 SQIVND (reference sequence). This chain's CDR3 is CASSTIAGGTDTQYF. CDR3 sequence (DNA): TGTGCCAGTAGTACAATAGCGGGGGGCACAGATACGCAGTATTTT. The variable domain in full, with the rest retrieved from reference TRBV19 and TRBJ2-3, is DGGITQSPKYLFRKEGQNVTLSCEQNLNHDAMYWYRQDPGQGLRLIYYSQIVNDFQKGDIAEGYSVSREKKESFPLTVTSAQKNPTAFYLCASSTIAGGTDTQYFGPGTRLTVL.

This chain links TRBV19 with TRBJ1-2; D uncertain. CDR3 size: 11 residues. Germline CDR1 LNHDA, CDR2 SQIVND (reference sequence). With 3 bases removed from V and 5 bases from J, the gap between germline ends came to 4 bases. CDR3 DNA sequence: TGTGCCAGTAGTATGGAGTATGGCTACACCTTC. This gives the protein CASSMEYGYTF.

The CDR3 DNA reads as TGTGCCAGTTCCCTCTGGGGGGATCAGCCCCAGCATTTT. It yields the protein CASSLWGDQPQHF. This chain joins TRBV7-8 and TRBJ1-5; the D gene is possibly TRBD1 (5 bases). V was clipped by 9 bases and J by 5 bases, with 14 bases between them. In germline, CDR1 is SGHVS, CDR2 FQNEAQ. The CDR3 runs to 13 residues. The whole variable domain, filled in from reference TRBV7-8 and TRBJ1-5, reads GAGVSQSPRYKVAKRGQDVALRCDPISGHVSLFWYQQALGQGPEFLTYFQNEAQLDKSGLPSDRFFAERPEGSVSTLKIQRTQQEDSAVYLCASSLWGDQPQHFGDGTRLSIL.

The chain recombines TRBV6-5 with TRBJ2-7, with D possibly TRBD2 on 5 matching bases. The CDR3 has 15 residues. V lost 4 bases and J 4 bases, leaving 17 bases between the germline ends. Germline CDR1 is MNHEY and CDR2 is SVGAGI. The CDR3 bases are TGTGCCAGCAGTTCCTTTGCGACCTCGGGGTACGAGCAGTACTTC. It specifies CASSSFATSGYEQYF.

The chain couples TRBV15 to TRBJ1-3; D unclear. Trimming left V 0 bases short and J 0 bases short, with 6 bases between. CDR1 is LNHNV, CDR2 YYDKDF, per germline (reference sequence). The CDR3 contains 15 residues. CDR3 in amino acids: CATSRDKLSGNTIYF. CDR3 bases: TGTGCCACCAGCAGAGATAAGCTCTCTGGAAACACCATATATTTT.

V is TRBV5-6 and J is TRBJ1-3; D remains unclear. The CDR3 contains 18 residues. The germline V gene has CDR1 SGHDT and CDR2 YYEEEE. Deletions cut 0 bases from V and 2 bases from J, with 18 bases between. CDR3 bases: TGTGCCAGCAGCTTGGGCGAGGCCAGGAGATTGCCTGGAAACACCATATATTTT. This codes for CASSLGEARRLPGNTIYF.

This sequence joins TRBV18 and TRBJ2-2; the D is unclear. V was cut by 2 bases and J by 5 bases, with 9 bases left in between. The CDR3 has 14 amino acids. Germline lookup yields CDR1 KGHSH and CDR2 LQKENI. The CDR3 sequence: CASSPSMGTGELFF. CDR3 sequence (DNA): TGTGCCAGCTCACCAAGTATGGGGACCGGGGAGCTGTTTTTT.

This clone showed up just a few times. This chain links TRBV7-6 with TRBJ2-7; 7 nucleotides agree with TRBD1. Germline values: CDR1 SGHVS, CDR2 FNYEAQ. This CDR3 comprises 16 residues. V lost 6 bases and J lost 7; bases outside the gene matches: 18. CDR3 DNA sequence: TGTGCCAGCAGTTCCGCGGGCGGTCAGGGGGTCGGGGAGCAGTACTTC. Translation: CASSSAGGQGVGEQYF.

The V and J genes are TRBV6-6 and TRBJ1-6; D is undetermined. This CDR3 contains 14 residues. Trimming shortened V by 5 bases and J by 2 bases, and 7 bases separated the two germline ends. Germline CDR1 MNHNY, CDR2 SVGAGI (reference sequence). For the CDR3, the DNA is TGTGCCAGCAGTCTCCGACCCTATAATTCACCCCTCCACTTT. Encoded protein: CASSLRPYNSPLHF.

The V gene is TRBV4-3, the J gene TRBJ2-7, with 8 bases aligning to TRBD1. The CDR3 totals 15 residues. Germline trimming cut 3 bases from V and 3 bases from J; bases unmatched to any gene: 7. Germline V gives CDR1 LGHNA, CDR2 YSLEER. The CDR3 coding sequence is TGCGCCAGCAGCCATGTTGGACAGGGTGTCTACGAGCAGTACTTC. Translating gives CASSHVGQGVYEQYF.

The chain links TRBV7-2 to TRBJ1-6; 8 bases are a match to TRBD1. This CDR3 comprises 20 residues. Trimming took 0 bases from V and 1 from J; bases not matched to a gene: 11. Germline-derived CDR1 and CDR2 are SGHTA and FQGNSA. CDR3 nucleotides: TGTGCCAGCAGCTTAGCTGTGGTGGACAGGGAGGCATCCTATAATTCACCCCTCCACTTT. It codes for CASSLAVVDREASYNSPLHF.